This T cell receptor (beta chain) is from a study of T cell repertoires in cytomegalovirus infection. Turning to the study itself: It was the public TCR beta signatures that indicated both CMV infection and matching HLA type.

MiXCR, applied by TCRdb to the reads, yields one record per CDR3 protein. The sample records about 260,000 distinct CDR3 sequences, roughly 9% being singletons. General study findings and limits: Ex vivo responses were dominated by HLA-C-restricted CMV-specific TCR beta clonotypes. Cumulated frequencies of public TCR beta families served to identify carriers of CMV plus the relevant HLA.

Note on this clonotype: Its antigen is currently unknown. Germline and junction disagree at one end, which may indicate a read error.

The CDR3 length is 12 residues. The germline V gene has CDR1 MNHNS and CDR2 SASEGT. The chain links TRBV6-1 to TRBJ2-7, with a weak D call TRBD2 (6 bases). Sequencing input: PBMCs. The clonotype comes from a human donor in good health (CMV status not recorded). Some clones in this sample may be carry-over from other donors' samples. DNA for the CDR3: TGTGCCAGCAGTGAAGCTAGAAGGACTACCCTCTTC. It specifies CASSEARRTTLF.